This paragraph reports one T cell receptor (beta chain). Its antigen is currently unknown. Other DNA variants within this sample encode the same CDR3. The V gene's germline CDR1 is GTSNPN and CDR2 SVGIG (reference sequence). The CDR3 sequence is 13 residues long. Trimming took 3 bases from V and 8 from J, leaving 16 bases between them. This sample is part of a study of cytomegalovirus exposure and HLA in healthy donors. Study-wide context: The roughly 100 million unique TCR beta sequences, from about 190 million T cells, were found by an earlier analysis. Study-level findings and limits: Analyzed later, most CMV-associated TCR beta chains appeared HLA-restricted. The listing of some 170 TCR beta chains classed them as cytomegalovirus-associated. A missense variant in DCLRE1C was later tied to TCR beta V- and J-gene trimming.

PCR used 60 Vbeta primers and 13 Jbeta primers. The method was immunoSEQ multiplex PCR; TCRdb's version includes in-frame clones alone and lacks a portion of them. The profile shows over 150,000 clones, about 80% of them singletons. The chain joins TRBV30 to TRBJ1-2; the D gene is possibly TRBD1 (5 bases). This clonotype was obtained from a woman aged 25 to 39 in good health and CMV-seronegative. Input material: PBMCs. In DNA, the CDR3 is TGTGCCTGGAGATCCACGGGGGAAGGGGGCTACACCTTC. This encodes CAWRSTGEGGYTF.